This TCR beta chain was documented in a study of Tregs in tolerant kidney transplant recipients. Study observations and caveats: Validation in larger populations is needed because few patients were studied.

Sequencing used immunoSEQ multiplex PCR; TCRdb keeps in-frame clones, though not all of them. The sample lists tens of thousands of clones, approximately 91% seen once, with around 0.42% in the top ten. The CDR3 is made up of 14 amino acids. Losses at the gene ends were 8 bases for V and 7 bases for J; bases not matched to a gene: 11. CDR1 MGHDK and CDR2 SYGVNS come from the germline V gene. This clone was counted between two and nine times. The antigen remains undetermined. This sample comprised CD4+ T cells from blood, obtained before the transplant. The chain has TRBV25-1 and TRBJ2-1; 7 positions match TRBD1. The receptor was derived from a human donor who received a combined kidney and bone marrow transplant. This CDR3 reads CASSVKQGSNEQFF. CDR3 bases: TGTGCCAGCTCGGTGAAACAGGGGTCGAATGAGCAGTTCTTC.